The rows below give T cell receptor beta chains drawn from one sample of a study of shared clonotypes between healthy human individuals. Assay used: immunoSEQ multiplex PCR; TCRdb lists only in-frame clones, some missing. The sample includes approximately 2,200,000 clones, just over 90% of them seen just once. The sample was naive CD8+ T cells from PBMCs. All receptors come from a man between 18 and 35 years old in good health. Some clones in this sample may be carry-over from other donors' samples. CDR3s include the opening cysteine and the closing phenylalanine or tryptophan. D genes are given only for firm matches.

D: NA
J: TRBJ2-3
V: TRBV13
DNA: TGTGCCAGCAGCTTAGGTTCTAGAGGCGGGGATACGCAGTATTTT
CDR3: CASSLGSRGGDTQYF

D: NA
J: TRBJ2-3
V: TRBV7-3
DNA: TGTGCCAGCAGCTTACCCCCCACAAATACGCAGTATTTT
CDR3: CASSLPPTNTQYF

D: NA
J: TRBJ1-1
V: TRBV28
DNA: TGTGCCAGCAGACCTCTCACGAACACTGAAGCTTTCTTT
CDR3: CASRPLTNTEAFF

D: TRBD1
J: TRBJ2-4
V: TRBV5-3
DNA: TGTGCCAGAAGCGTTAGGGGGCAGGGGAACATTCAGTACTTC
CDR3: CARSVRGQGNIQYF

D: NA
J: TRBJ1-5
V: TRBV19
DNA: TGTGCCACCAAGGGGGTTGCGGGTCAGCCCCAGCATTTT
CDR3: CATKGVAGQPQHF

D: NA
J: TRBJ2-1
V: TRBV12-5
DNA: TGTGCTAGTGGTTTGGATAGCGATGAGCAGTTCTTC
CDR3: CASGLDSDEQFF

D: NA
J: TRBJ2-2
V: TRBV7-3
DNA: TGTGCCAGCAGCTCCCTAGCGAGCTACGGGGAGCTGTTTTTT
CDR3: CASSSLASYGELFF

D: TRBD1
J: TRBJ1-3
V: TRBV7-8
DNA: TGTGCCAGCAGCTTAGCCGCAGGGACAGCCTCTGGAAACACCATATATTTT
CDR3: CASSLAAGTASGNTIYF

D: TRBD2
J: TRBJ2-1
V: TRBV9
DNA: TGTGCCAGCAGCCTAAGGACTAGCGGGAGATCCCCTGAGCAGTTCTTC
CDR3: CASSLRTSGRSPEQFF

D: NA
J: TRBJ2-7
V: TRBV5-1
DNA: TGCGCCAGCAGCAAGGGACAAGACTACGAGCAGTACTTC
CDR3: CASSKGQDYEQYF